These T cell receptor beta chains were read from a single sample in a study of blood T cell repertoires in COVID-19. Using immunoSEQ multiplex PCR, the repertoire was profiled, and TCRdb retains in-frame clones only, with some absent. Of about 100,000 clones listed, about four fifths were seen once; the top ten hold roughly 4%. Sequencing input: peripheral blood. Every receptor here comes from a human donor in a cohort sampled during active COVID-19. CDR3s include the opening cysteine and the closing phenylalanine or tryptophan. A D gene is named only where the DNA matches it firmly. Expanded clones get a size class; other rows say once, few or many, or leave the size out.

size	J	length	D	V	DNA	CDR3
-	TRBJ2-7	15	-	TRBV11-3	TGTGCCAGCAGCTTATGGCCAGGGGAGTTCTACGAGCAGTACTTC	CASSLWPGEFYEQYF
-	TRBJ1-6	15	-	TRBV28	TGTGCCAGCAGTCGGACACAACTATATAATTCACCCCTCCACTTT	CASSRTQLYNSPLHF
-	TRBJ2-3	17	TRBD2	TRBV6-2/TRBV6-3	TGTGCCAGCAGTTACGAGTCCGGGGCGGGGGACACAGATACGCAGTATTTT	CASSYESGAGDTDTQYF
-	TRBJ1-6	13	TRBD1	TRBV30	TGTGCCTGGATGGGACAGTTGGTTTCACCCCTCCACTTT	CAWMGQLVSPLHF
-	TRBJ1-5	15	-	TRBV4-1	TGCGCCAGCAGCCAAGATAACAGGGCCAATCAGCCCCAGCATTTT	CASSQDNRANQPQHF
-	TRBJ1-6	17	TRBD1	TRBV7-2	TGTGCCAGCAGCTCGCAGGGGACAGGATTCTATAATTCACCCCTCCACTTT	CASSSQGTGFYNSPLHF
-	TRBJ1-5	12	-	TRBV6-2/TRBV6-3	TGTGCCAGCAGTTACTCCAGTCAGCCCCAGCATTTT	CASSYSSQPQHF
-	TRBJ1-2	16	-	TRBV6-2/TRBV6-3	TGTGCCAGCAGTTACTCGATTCGGACAGCCCTCTATGGCTACACCTTC	CASSYSIRTALYGYTF
-	TRBJ1-1	17	TRBD1	TRBV10-3	TGTGCCATCAGTTGGGCGGACAGGGAATTAATGAACACTGAAGCTTTCTTT	CAISWADRELMNTEAFF
-	TRBJ2-7	15	TRBD2	TRBV3-1/TRBV3-2	TGTGCCAGCAGCCAAGCACTAGCGGGACCCTACGAGCAGTACTTC	CASSQALAGPYEQYF
-	TRBJ2-5	16	TRBD2	TRBV4-1	TGCGCCAGCAGCCAATTGGGACTAGCGGGGAAAGAGACCCAGTACTTC	CASSQLGLAGKETQYF
-	TRBJ2-5	16	TRBD2	TRBV4-1	TGCGCCAGCAGCCAAGTGGGACTAGGGACCCAAGAGACCCAGTACTTC	CASSQVGLGTQETQYF
-	TRBJ1-3	19	TRBD1	TRBV3-1/TRBV3-2	TGTGCCAGCAGCCAAGAGGGGCCTACAGGGGGTCTGTTTGGAAACACCATATATTTT	CASSQEGPTGGLFGNTIYF
once	TRBJ1-3	15	-	TRBV18	TGTGCCAGCTCATTGCGGGGGCCAGGTGGAAACACCATATATTTT	CASSLRGPGGNTIYF
once	TRBJ2-5	14	-	TRBV28	TGTGCCAGCAGTTCTGGACAGCTACAAGAGACCCAGTACTTC	CASSSGQLQETQYF
-	TRBJ2-2	19	TRBD2	TRBV9	TGTGCCAGCAGCGTCACTACTAGCGGGGGGCCAAAGGGTCCCGGGGAGCTGTTTTTT	CASSVTTSGGPKGPGELFF
few	TRBJ2-7	13	-	TRBV3-1/TRBV3-2	TGTGCCAGCAGCCAAGCCTCCTTCGGGGAGCAGTACTTC	CASSQASFGEQYF
-	TRBJ1-3	14	-	TRBV4-3	TGCGCCAGCGGCCAAGGGAGCTCTGGAAACACCATATATTTT	CASGQGSSGNTIYF
-	TRBJ1-3	14	-	TRBV9	TGTGCCAGCAGCGCCTCCGGTGGGGGGAACACCATATATTTT	CASSASGGGNTIYF
-	TRBJ1-5	15	TRBD1	TRBV19	TGTGCCAGTAGGGGGGACAGGGTGGGTAATCAGCCCCAGCATTTT	CASRGDRVGNQPQHF
-	TRBJ2-7	14	-	TRBV11-3	TGTGCCAGCAGCTCCACAGGGGGGGACTACGAGCAGTACTTC	CASSSTGGDYEQYF
-	TRBJ1-2	15	TRBD1	TRBV6-4	TGTGCCAGCAGTGACGCTTCGACAGGGGGTAGGGGCTACACCTTC	CASSDASTGGRGYTF
few	TRBJ2-7	15	-	TRBV10-1	TGCGCCAGCAGCAGACGAGCAGGGGAGTACGACGAGCAGTACTTC	CASSRRAGEYDEQYF
-	TRBJ1-4	16	TRBD1	TRBV14	TGTGCCAGCAGCCAGACCCGGACAGGGGGGACTGAAAAACTGTTTTTT	CASSQTRTGGTEKLFF
-	TRBJ2-7	14	TRBD1	TRBV24-1	TGTGCCACCAGCCGTGGGACAGGGCCCCTCGAGCAGTACTTC	CATSRGTGPLEQYF
-	TRBJ2-7	12	-	TRBV7-2	TGTGCCAGCGGAGGGCTCTCCTACGAGCAGTACTTC	CASGGLSYEQYF
-	TRBJ1-2	17	TRBD1	TRBV7-8	TGTGCCAGCAGCTTAGTATTTGGGGGGACAGGGCTAGGAGGCTACACCTTC	CASSLVFGGTGLGGYTF
-	TRBJ1-2	14	TRBD1	TRBV29-1	TGCAGCGTTGACGGACAACCAGGGGGAAGGGGCTACACCTTC	CSVDGQPGGRGYTF
-	TRBJ2-7	14	-	TRBV6-5	TGTGCCAGCAGCCCCACGGGACAAACCTACGAGCAGTACTTC	CASSPTGQTYEQYF
-	TRBJ1-5	16	TRBD1	TRBV7-9	TGTGCCAGCAGTCAGGGGAACAGGGGAGGCAATCAGCCCCAGCATTTT	CASSQGNRGGNQPQHF
-	TRBJ1-5	16	-	TRBV3-1/TRBV3-2	TGTGCCAGCAGCCAAGGTGGAGCTTTGAGCAATCAGCCCCAGCATTTT	CASSQGGALSNQPQHF
-	TRBJ1-1	15	TRBD1	TRBV7-9	TGTGCCAGCGGAAGGGGGACAGGGGGTGACACTGAAGCTTTCTTT	CASGRGTGGDTEAFF
-	TRBJ2-3	16	-	TRBV5-1	TGCGCCAGCAGCCGAACCGACAGGTCTAGCACAGATACGCAGTATTTT	CASSRTDRSSTDTQYF
-	TRBJ1-4	15	TRBD1	TRBV18	TGTGCCAGCTCACCCCCCGGGACAGGGAATGAAAAACTGTTTTTT	CASSPPGTGNEKLFF
-	TRBJ1-4	15	TRBD1	TRBV5-1	TGCGCCAGCAGCCCGGACAGGGCCGGTAATGAAAAACTGTTTTTT	CASSPDRAGNEKLFF
once	TRBJ2-5	14	TRBD2	TRBV27	TGTGCCAGCAGTTCACTAGCGACCCAAGAGACCCAGTACTTC	CASSSLATQETQYF
-	TRBJ1-5	16	-	TRBV15	TGTGCCACCAGCAGAGATCAGCGGGATAGCAATCAGCCCCAGCATTTT	CATSRDQRDSNQPQHF
-	TRBJ2-1	13	-	TRBV6-5	TGTGCCAGCCGCTTAGGGGGTAGAAATGAGCAGTTCTTC	CASRLGGRNEQFF
-	TRBJ2-5	14	TRBD2	TRBV28	TGTGCCAGCAGGCGCGGGGGGGCCTCAGAGACCCAGTACTTC	CASRRGGASETQYF
-	TRBJ2-1	11	-	TRBV20-1	TGCAGTGCTGACAGGTACGAGGAGCAGTTCTTC	CSADRYEEQFF
-	TRBJ2-2	14	-	TRBV28	TGTGCCAGCAGCCCGGACAGAAACACCGGGGAGCTGTTTTTT	CASSPDRNTGELFF
-	TRBJ1-2	17	-	TRBV15	TGTGCCACCAGCAGAGATCACAGTCCTATCAAAAACTATGGCTACACCTTC	CATSRDHSPIKNYGYTF
-	TRBJ1-2	17	-	TRBV4-3	TGCGCCAGCAGCCCTAGAAGGACAGATTCCCTTAACTATGGCTACACCTTC	CASSPRRTDSLNYGYTF
-	TRBJ1-2	13	-	TRBV4-1	TGCGCCAGCAGCCAAGGGGGCCTCTATGGCTACACCTTC	CASSQGGLYGYTF
once	TRBJ1-1	16	-	TRBV7-2	TGTGCCAGCAGCGGCAACAAAGGAGCACCGAACACTGAAGCTTTCTTT	CASSGNKGAPNTEAFF
-	TRBJ2-1	13	-	TRBV5-1	TGCGCCAGCAGCTTGGCCACCGGGAATGAGCAGTTCTTC	CASSLATGNEQFF
once	TRBJ2-3	16	-	TRBV9	TGTGCCAGCAGCGTGGGTACGGGACTGGTCACAGATACGCAGTATTTT	CASSVGTGLVTDTQYF
once	TRBJ1-1	17	-	TRBV18	TGTGCCAGCTCACCACCGCGGTTTATCGGGGGAACGACTGAAGCTTTCTTT	CASSPPRFIGGTTEAFF
-	TRBJ2-7	14	-	TRBV18	TGTGCCAGCTCACCCCGCCAGGGTCTTGACGAGCAGTACTTC	CASSPRQGLDEQYF
-	TRBJ2-1	13	-	TRBV7-3	TGTGCCAGCAGCTTAATATTTGGAGATGAGCAGTTCTTC	CASSLIFGDEQFF